This T cell receptor beta chain was recovered during a study of human T cells and chemical hapten exposure. The table lists this clonotype with many counts. Time point denoted: pre-sensitization, week 0. Noted treatment: therapeutic diphenylcyclopropenone sensitization with weekly scalp DPC. The germline CDR1 and CDR2 sequences are SGHTA and FQGNSA. CDR3 length equals 15 residues. Trimming left V 2 bases short and J 0 bases short, with 9 bases between. TCRdb analysed the RACE reads with MiXCR anew, one entry per CDR3 protein. In the table there are under 100,000 distinct CDR3 sequences, 8.5% to 9% of which are singletons.

This clonotype originated in a man aged 35 to 55 with alopecia areata. Some clones in this sample may be carry-over from other donors' samples. The chain uses TRBV7-2 and TRBJ2-3; D remains ambiguous. The source was whole blood, collected in connection with sensitization to the hapten diphenylcyclopropenone (DPC). As DNA, the CDR3 is TGTGCCAGCAGCTTAAGGGCTACTAGCACAGATACGCAGTATTTT. Residues: CASSLRATSTDTQYF.